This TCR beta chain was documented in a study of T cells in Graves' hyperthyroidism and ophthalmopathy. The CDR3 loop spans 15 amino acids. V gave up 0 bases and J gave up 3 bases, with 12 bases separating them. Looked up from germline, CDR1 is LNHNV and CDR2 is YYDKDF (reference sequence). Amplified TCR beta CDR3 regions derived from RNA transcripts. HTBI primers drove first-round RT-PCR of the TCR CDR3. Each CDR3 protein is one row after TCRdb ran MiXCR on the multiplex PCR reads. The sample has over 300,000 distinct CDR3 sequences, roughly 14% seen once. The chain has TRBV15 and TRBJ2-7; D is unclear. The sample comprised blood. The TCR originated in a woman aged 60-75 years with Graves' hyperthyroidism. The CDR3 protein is CATSRDSPAHYEQYF. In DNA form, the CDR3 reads TGTGCCACCAGCAGAGATTCGCCAGCCCACTACGAGCAGTACTTC. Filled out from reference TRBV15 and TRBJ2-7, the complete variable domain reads DAMVIQNPRYQVTQFGKPVTLSCSQTLNHNVMYWYQQKSSQAPKLLFHYYDKDFNNEADTPDNFQSRRPNTSFCFLDIRSPGLGDTAMYLCATSRDSPAHYEQYFGPGTRLTVT.